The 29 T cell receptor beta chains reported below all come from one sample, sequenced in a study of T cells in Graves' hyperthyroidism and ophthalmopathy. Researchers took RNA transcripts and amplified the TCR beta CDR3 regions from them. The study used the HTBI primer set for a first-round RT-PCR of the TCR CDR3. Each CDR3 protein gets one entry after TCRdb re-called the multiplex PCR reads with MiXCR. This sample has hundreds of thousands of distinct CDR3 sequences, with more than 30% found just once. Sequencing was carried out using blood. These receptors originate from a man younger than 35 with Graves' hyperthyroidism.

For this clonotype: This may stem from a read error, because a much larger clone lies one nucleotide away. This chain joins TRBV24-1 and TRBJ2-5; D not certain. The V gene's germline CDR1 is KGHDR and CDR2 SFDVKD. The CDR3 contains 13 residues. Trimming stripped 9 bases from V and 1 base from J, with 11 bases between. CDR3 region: CATGGISQETQYF. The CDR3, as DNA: TGTGCCACCGGTGGCATCTCCCAAGAGACCCAGTACTTC.

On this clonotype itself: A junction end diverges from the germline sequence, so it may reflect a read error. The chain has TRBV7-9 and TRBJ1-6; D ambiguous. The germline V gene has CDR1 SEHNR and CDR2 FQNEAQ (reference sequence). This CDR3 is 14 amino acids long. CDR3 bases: TGTGCCAGCACCTTACCGGGCCCCACTTCACCCCTCCACTTT. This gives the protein CASTLPGPTSPLHF.

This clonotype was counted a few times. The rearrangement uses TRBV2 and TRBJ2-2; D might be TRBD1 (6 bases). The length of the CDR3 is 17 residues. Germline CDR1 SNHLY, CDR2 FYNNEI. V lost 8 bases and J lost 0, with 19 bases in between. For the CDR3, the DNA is TGTGCCAGCTCAGGTGTTAGGACAGTCACGAACACCGGGGAGCTGTTTTTT. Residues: CASSGVRTVTNTGELFF.

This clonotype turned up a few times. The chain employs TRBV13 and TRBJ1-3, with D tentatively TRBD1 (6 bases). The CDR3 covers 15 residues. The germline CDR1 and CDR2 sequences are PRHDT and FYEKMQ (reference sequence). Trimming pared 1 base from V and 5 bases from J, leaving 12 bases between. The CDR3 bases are TGTGCCAGCAGCTTAGCCGGGGGGCCTCGAAACACCATATATTTT. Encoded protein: CASSLAGGPRNTIYF.

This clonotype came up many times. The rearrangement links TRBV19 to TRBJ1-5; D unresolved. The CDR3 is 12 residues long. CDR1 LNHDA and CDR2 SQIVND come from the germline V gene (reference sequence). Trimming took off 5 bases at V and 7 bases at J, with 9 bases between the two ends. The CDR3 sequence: CASSDKGQPQHF. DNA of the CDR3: TGTGCCAGTAGTGACAAGGGACAGCCCCAGCATTTT.

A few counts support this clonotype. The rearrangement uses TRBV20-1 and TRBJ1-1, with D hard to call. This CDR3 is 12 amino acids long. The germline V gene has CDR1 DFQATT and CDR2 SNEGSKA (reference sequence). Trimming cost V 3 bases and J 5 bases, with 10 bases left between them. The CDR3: CSARYGYTEAFF. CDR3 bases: TGCAGTGCTAGGTACGGATATACTGAAGCTTTCTTT.

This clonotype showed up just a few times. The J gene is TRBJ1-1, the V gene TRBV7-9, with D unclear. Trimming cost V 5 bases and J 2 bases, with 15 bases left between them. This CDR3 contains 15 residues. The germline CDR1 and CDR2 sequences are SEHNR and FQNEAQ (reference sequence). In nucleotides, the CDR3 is TGTGCCAGCAGCCCTTTTGAGTTTTCTAACACTGAAGCTTTCTTT. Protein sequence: CASSPFEFSNTEAFF.

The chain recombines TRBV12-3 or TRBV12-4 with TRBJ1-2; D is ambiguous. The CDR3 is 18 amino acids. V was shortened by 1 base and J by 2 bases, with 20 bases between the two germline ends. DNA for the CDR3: TGTGCCAGCAGTTTAGGGAGGCCAGGCGAGAAGTGGAACTATGGCTACACCTTC. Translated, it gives CASSLGRPGEKWNYGYTF.

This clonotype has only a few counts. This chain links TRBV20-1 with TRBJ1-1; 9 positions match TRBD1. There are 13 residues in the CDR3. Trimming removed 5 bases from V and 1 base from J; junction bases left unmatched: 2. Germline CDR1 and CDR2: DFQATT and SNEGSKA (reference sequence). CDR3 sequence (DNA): TGCAGTGCTTGGGACAGGGCGAACACTGAAGCTTTCTTT. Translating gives CSAWDRANTEAFF.

The CDR3 DNA sequence: TGTGCCAGCAGCGCTACAGGGGGCGGAGGGTTTAACACTGAAGCTTTCTTT. This translates into CASSATGGGGFNTEAFF. This chain links TRBV9 with TRBJ1-1; 9 bases are a match to TRBD1. CDR3 length equals 17 residues. The junction had 11 bases not matched to a gene; V was cut back by 3 bases and J by 2 bases. Germline-derived CDR1 and CDR2 are SGDLS and YYNGEE.

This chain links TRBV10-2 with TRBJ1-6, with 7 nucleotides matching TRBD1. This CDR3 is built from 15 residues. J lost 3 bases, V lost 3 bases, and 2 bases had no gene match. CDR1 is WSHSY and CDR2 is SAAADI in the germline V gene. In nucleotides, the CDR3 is TGCGCCAGCAGTGATGGGGACAGCTATAATTCACCCCTCCACTTT. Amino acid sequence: CASSDGDSYNSPLHF.

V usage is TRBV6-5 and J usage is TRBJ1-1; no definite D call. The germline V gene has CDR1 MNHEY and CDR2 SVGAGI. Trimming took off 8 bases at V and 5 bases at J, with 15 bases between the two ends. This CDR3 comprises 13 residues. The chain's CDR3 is CASRSAQVTEAFF. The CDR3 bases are TGTGCCAGCCGAAGTGCGCAGGTAACTGAAGCTTTCTTT.

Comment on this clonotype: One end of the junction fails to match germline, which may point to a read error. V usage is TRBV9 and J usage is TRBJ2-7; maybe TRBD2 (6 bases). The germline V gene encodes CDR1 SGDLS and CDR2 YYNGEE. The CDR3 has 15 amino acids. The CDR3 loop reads CASSQVSGVTYEQYF. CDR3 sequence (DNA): TGCGCCAGCAGCCAAGTCTCGGGGGTCACCTACGAGCAGTACTTC.

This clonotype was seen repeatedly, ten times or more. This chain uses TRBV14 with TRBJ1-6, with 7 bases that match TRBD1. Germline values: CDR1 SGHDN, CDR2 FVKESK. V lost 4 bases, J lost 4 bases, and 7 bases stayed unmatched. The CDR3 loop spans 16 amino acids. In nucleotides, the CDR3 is TGTGCCAGCAGCCGAGGGGGCTTGAGGTATAATTCACCCCTCCACTTT. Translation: CASSRGGLRYNSPLHF.

CDR3 sequence reads: CASSLFPGYTEAFF. CDR3 DNA sequence: TGTGCCAGCAGTTTATTCCCGGGGTACACTGAAGCTTTCTTT. The chain couples TRBV27 to TRBJ1-1; D is unresolved. V was cut by 1 base and J by 3 bases, with 9 bases left in between. The CDR3 spans 14 residues. Germline CDR1 is MNHEY and CDR2 is SMNVEV (reference sequence).

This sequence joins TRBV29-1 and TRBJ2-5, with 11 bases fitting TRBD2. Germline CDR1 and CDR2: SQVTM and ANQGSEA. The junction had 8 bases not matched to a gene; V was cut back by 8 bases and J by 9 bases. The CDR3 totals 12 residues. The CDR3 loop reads CSLAGGPLPQYF. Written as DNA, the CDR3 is TGCAGCCTAGCGGGAGGACCGTTGCCCCAGTACTTC.

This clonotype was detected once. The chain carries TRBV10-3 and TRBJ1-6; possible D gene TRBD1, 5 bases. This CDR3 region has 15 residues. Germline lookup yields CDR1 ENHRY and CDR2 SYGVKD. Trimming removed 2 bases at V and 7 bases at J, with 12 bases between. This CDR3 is CAISEAGGGNSPLHF. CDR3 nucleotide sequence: TGTGCCATCAGTGAGGCGGGGGGAGGCAATTCACCCCTCCACTTT.

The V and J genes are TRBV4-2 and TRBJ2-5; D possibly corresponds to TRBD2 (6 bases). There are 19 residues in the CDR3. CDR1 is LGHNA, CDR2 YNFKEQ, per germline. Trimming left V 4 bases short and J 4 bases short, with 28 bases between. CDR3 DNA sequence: TGTGCCAGCAGCCGAGATAGGTTGTGGGGCAAAGGGCGGGGAGAGACCCAGTACTTC. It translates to CASSRDRLWGKGRGETQYF.

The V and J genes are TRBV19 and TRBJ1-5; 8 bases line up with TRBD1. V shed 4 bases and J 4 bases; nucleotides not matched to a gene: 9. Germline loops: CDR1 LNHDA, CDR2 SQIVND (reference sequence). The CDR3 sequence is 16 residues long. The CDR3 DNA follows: TGTGCCAGTAGTACAACAGGGGGGGGGCCAAATCAGCCCCAGCATTTT. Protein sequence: CASSTTGGGPNQPQHF.

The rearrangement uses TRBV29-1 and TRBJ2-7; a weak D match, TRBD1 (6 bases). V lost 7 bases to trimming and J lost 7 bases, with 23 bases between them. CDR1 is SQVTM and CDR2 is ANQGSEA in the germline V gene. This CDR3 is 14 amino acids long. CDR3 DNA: TGCAGCGGCAGGGGCGCTTTATGGGGCAATGAGCAGTACTTC. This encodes CSGRGALWGNEQYF.

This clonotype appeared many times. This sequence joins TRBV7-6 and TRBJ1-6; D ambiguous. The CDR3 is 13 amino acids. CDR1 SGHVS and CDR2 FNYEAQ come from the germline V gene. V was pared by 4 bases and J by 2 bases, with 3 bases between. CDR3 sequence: CASSYTYNSPLHF. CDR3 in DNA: TGTGCCAGCAGCTATACCTATAATTCACCCCTCCACTTT.

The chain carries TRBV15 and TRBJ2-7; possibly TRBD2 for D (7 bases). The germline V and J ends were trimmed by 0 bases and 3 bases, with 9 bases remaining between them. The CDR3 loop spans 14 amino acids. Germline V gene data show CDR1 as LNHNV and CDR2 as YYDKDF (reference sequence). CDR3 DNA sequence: TGTGCCACCAGCAGAGAGAGGGGGGGCTACGAGCAGTACTTC. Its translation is CATSRERGGYEQYF. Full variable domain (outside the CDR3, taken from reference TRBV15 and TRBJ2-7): DAMVIQNPRYQVTQFGKPVTLSCSQTLNHNVMYWYQQKSSQAPKLLFHYYDKDFNNEADTPDNFQSRRPNTSFCFLDIRSPGLGDTAMYLCATSRERGGYEQYFGPGTRLTVT.

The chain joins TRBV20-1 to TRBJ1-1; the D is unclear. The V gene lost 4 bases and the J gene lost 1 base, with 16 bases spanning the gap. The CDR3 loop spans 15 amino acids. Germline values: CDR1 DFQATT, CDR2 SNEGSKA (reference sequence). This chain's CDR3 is CSAIPHGPGNTEAFF. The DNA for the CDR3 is TGCAGTGCTATCCCCCACGGGCCTGGGAACACTGAAGCTTTCTTT.

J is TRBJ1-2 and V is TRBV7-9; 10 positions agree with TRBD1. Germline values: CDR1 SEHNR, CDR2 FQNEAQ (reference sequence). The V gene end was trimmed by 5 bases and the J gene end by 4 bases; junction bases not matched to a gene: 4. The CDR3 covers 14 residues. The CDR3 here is CASSRGTGVYGYTF. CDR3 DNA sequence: TGTGCCAGCAGCCGCGGGACAGGGGTCTATGGCTACACCTTC.

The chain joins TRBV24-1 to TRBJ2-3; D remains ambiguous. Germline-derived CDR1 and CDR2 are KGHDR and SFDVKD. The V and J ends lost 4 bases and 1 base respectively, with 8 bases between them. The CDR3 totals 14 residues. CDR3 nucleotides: TGTGCCACCAGTGACCCACAAGGCACAGATACGCAGTATTTT. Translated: CATSDPQGTDTQYF.

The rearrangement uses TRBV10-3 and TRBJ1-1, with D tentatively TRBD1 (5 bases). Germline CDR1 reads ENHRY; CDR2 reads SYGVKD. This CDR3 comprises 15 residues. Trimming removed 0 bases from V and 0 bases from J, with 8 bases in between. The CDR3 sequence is CAISESGVMNTEAFF. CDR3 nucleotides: TGTGCCATCAGTGAGTCGGGGGTAATGAACACTGAAGCTTTCTTT.

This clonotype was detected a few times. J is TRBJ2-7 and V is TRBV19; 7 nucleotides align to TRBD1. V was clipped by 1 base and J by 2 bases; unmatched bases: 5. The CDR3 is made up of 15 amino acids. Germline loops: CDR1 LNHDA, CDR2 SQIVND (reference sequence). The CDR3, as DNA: TGTGCCAGTAGTATAGGACAGGGAAACGCCTACGAGCAGTACTTC. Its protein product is CASSIGQGNAYEQYF.

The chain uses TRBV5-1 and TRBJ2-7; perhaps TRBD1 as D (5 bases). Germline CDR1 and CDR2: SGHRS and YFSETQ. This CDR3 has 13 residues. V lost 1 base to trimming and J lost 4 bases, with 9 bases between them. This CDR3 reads CASSLTQEYEQYF. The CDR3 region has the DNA TGCGCCAGCAGCTTGACACAGGAATACGAGCAGTACTTC.

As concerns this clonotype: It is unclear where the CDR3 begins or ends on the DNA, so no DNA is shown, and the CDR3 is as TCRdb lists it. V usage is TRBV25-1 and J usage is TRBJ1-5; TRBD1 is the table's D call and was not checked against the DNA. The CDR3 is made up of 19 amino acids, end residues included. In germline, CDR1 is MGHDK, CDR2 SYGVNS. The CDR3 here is CAICASSLAGAGSNQPQHF.